This T cell receptor (beta chain) was sequenced during a study of CD8 T cells in ankylosing spondylitis (dated by TCRdb to 2016 to 2017). Regarding the complete study: The study profiled T cell receptor beta repertoires in healthy donors and ankylosing spondylitis patients to find disease-linked TCR variants. The full study cohort was made up of 20 to 25 ankylosing spondylitis patients and 108 healthy donors. Samples of peripheral blood were taken, and for ankylosing spondylitis patients, synovial fluid was collected as well.

For sequencing, an Illumina HiSeq 2500 was employed. Quantitative 5'-RACE with molecular barcodes was used to prepare TCR beta libraries. As for the original processing: To identify disease-linked TCR variants, a new computational method was used, one built on a probabilistic model of VDJ rearrangement. TCRdb passed the public sequencing reads through fastp at Q25 and MiXCR, retaining productive beta sequences. For every CDR3 protein sequence, its rows merge into one entry that carries the most common genes and DNA. Clone size and V and J calls follow TCRdb, not the original study. The sample table holds 120,000 or so distinct CDR3 sequences, of which roughly an eighth were seen once. 3% of the sample is taken by the ten largest. V has 6 bases trimmed and J has 5 bases trimmed; junction bases matching no gene number 10. From its cysteine to its phenylalanine, the CDR3 spans 14 amino acids. Only the CDR3 region is kept as DNA, spanning 42 bases read in frame from base 1. The CDR1 and CDR2 encoded by the germline V gene (reference sequence) are DFQATT and SNEGSKA.

Turning to this clonotype: The specificity of this receptor is unknown. Qualities for individual bases were not recorded, and no much larger clone is one base off.

Broader findings and caveats from the paper: The disease-linked clones showed a CD8+ phenotype and occurred at relatively low frequencies in peripheral blood. A TCR beta motif made up of several highly homologous amino acid variants appeared to be characteristic of blood from ankylosing spondylitis patients. The disease-linked clones were reported as significantly enriched in matched synovial fluid samples from ankylosing spondylitis patients. Some TCR beta motif variants had previously been reported in synovial fluid and blood of reactive arthritis patients, which suggested common disease-initiation mechanisms.

Sequencing was carried out using blood, either unsorted or a sorted T cell fraction (not recorded which). This clonotype originated in a female donor with ankylosing spondylitis or in good health (not recorded which). The chain is assembled from TRBV20-1 and TRBJ2-1; 7 central nucleotides agree with TRBD2. For the CDR3, the sequence is CSAILAGHHNEQFF. The bases are TGCAGTGCCATTTTAGCGGGTCACCACAATGAGCAGTTCTTC.